The rows below give T cell receptor beta chains drawn from one sample of a study of T cells after yellow fever vaccination. TCRdb recomputed calls from the 5' RACE reads with MiXCR, one row per CDR3 protein. The profile shows around 200,000 distinct CDR3 sequences, approximately 10% of them singletons. Sample: CD8+ T cells sorted from PBMCs, taken 15 days after the yellow fever booster vaccination. All receptors derive from a man aged 18-30 years who received the YFV17D yellow fever vaccine. The CDR3 runs from the conserved cysteine through the conserved F or W. The D gene is left open where the match is weak. Some rows mark clone size as missing; the rest say once, few, many or name a class of expanded clone.

V,D,size,J,length,CDR3,DNA
TRBV5-1,TRBD1,-,TRBJ2-5,15,CASSLKWTGAETQYF,TGCGCCAGCAGCTTAAAGTGGACAGGGGCCGAGACCCAGTACTTC
TRBV11-2,-,-,TRBJ1-4,13,CASSRCQGEKLFF,TGTGCCAGCAGCCGCTGCCAGGGGGAAAAACTGTTTTTT
TRBV7-2,TRBD2,few,TRBJ2-1,16,CASRDRTSGASNEQFF,TGTGCCAGCAGGGATAGGACTAGCGGTGCCTCCAATGAGCAGTTCTTC
TRBV5-5,-,-,TRBJ2-7,11,CASSFIYEQYF,TGTGCCAGCAGCTTTATTTACGAGCAGTACTTC
TRBV7-9,-,-,TRBJ1-1,16,CASSLGPHQGNTEAFF,TGTGCCAGCAGCTTAGGTCCCCATCAGGGAAACACTGAAGCTTTCTTT
TRBV11-2,-,few,TRBJ2-1,15,CASSLAIATYNEQFF,TGTGCCAGCAGCTTAGCTATCGCCACTTACAATGAGCAGTTCTTC
TRBV9,-,-,TRBJ1-6,15,CASSVGDRYNSPLHF,TGTGCCAGCAGCGTAGGGGACCGATATAATTCACCCCTCCACTTT
TRBV7-8,-,few,TRBJ2-5,13,CASSLAGGETQYF,TGTGCCAGCAGCTTAGCGGGGGGAGAGACCCAGTACTTC
TRBV4-2,-,few,TRBJ1-1,16,CASSQPGSREGTEAFF,TGTGCCAGCAGCCAACCCGGCAGTAGGGAGGGGACTGAAGCTTTCTTT
TRBV4-2,TRBD1,few,TRBJ2-5,15,CASSQLDRVGETQYF,TGTGCCAGCAGCCAGTTAGACAGGGTTGGGGAGACCCAGTACTTC
TRBV4-2,-,many,TRBJ2-3,14,CASSQEAAADTQYF,TGTGCCAGCAGCCAAGAGGCCGCAGCAGATACGCAGTATTTT
TRBV14,-,few,TRBJ2-7,15,CASSGPPTGAYEQYF,TGTGCCAGCAGCGGACCCCCAACCGGGGCCTACGAGCAGTACTTC
TRBV12-3/TRBV12-4,-,many,TRBJ2-7,14,CASSTGSREDEQYF,TGTGCCAGCAGCACAGGTTCCCGTGAGGACGAGCAGTACTTC
TRBV5-1,-,-,TRBJ2-1,15,CASSSGDGTYNEQFF,TGCGCCAGCAGCTCGGGGGACGGTACCTACAATGAGCAGTTCTTC
TRBV5-1,-,-,TRBJ1-1,16,CASSLVPSGVNTEAFF,TGCGCCAGCAGCTTGGTCCCCAGTGGGGTGAACACTGAAGCTTTCTTT
TRBV4-2,-,few,TRBJ2-1,16,CASSQIFRNTGGEQFF,TGTGCCAGCAGCCAAATATTCAGGAACACCGGGGGTGAGCAGTTCTTC
TRBV29-1,TRBD2,-,TRBJ2-1,15,CSGEEASGGYNEQFF,TGCAGCGGTGAAGAGGCTAGCGGGGGATACAATGAGCAGTTCTTC
TRBV11-2,TRBD1,few,TRBJ2-1,17,CASSRFTGDKPYNEQFF,TGTGCCAGCAGCCGTTTTACAGGGGATAAGCCCTACAATGAGCAGTTCTTC
TRBV4-1,TRBD1,few,TRBJ1-1,16,CASSQGTGAHGTEAFF,TGCGCCAGCAGCCAAGGGACAGGGGCCCATGGCACTGAAGCTTTCTTT
TRBV7-3,-,few,TRBJ2-7,13,CASSLMGNYEQYF,TGTGCCAGCAGCTTAATGGGCAACTACGAGCAGTACTTC
TRBV6-6,-,many,TRBJ2-1,13,CASRLLGDGEQFF,TGTGCCAGCAGACTTTTAGGGGACGGCGAGCAGTTCTTC
TRBV6-5,-,-,TRBJ2-2,15,CASSNGQGGTGELFF,TGTGCCAGCAGCAACGGACAGGGAGGGACCGGGGAGCTGTTTTTT
TRBV15,TRBD1,many,TRBJ2-1,13,CATSTSQGQFLFF,TGTGCCACCAGCACGTCACAGGGGCAGTTCCTGTTCTTC
TRBV4-2,-,few,TRBJ2-6,14,CASSQDRGANVLTF,TGTGCCAGCAGCCAAGACAGGGGGGCCAACGTCCTGACTTTC
TRBV19,-,-,TRBJ1-1,14,CASSILLGRDEAFF,TGTGCCAGTAGTATTCTTCTCGGGCGGGATGAAGCTTTCTTT
TRBV4-1,TRBD2,few,TRBJ2-5,15,CASSQDPGLAETQYF,TGCGCCAGCAGCCAAGATCCGGGACTAGCTGAGACCCAGTACTTC
TRBV27,-,many,TRBJ1-1,14,CASSEIGLNTEAFF,TGTGCCAGCAGTGAGATAGGATTGAACACTGAAGCTTTCTTT
TRBV5-4,-,-,TRBJ2-7,13,CASSLPGDYEQYF,TGTGCCAGCAGCTTGCCAGGGGACTACGAGCAGTACTTC
TRBV27,-,few,TRBJ1-1,18,CASSLSRSSGRKNTEAFF,TGTGCCAGCAGTTTATCGCGTTCGTCAGGGAGAAAGAACACTGAAGCTTTCTTT
TRBV19,-,-,TRBJ1-1,15,CASRPPGVGYTEAFF,TGTGCCAGTAGACCCCCAGGGGTCGGGTACACTGAAGCTTTCTTT
TRBV11-2,-,many,TRBJ2-3,16,CASSFNLGGGTDTQYF,TGTGCCAGCAGCTTTAATTTGGGGGGTGGTACAGATACGCAGTATTTT
TRBV19,-,few,TRBJ1-2,10,CASRSYGYTF,TGTGCCAGTAGGAGTTATGGCTACACCTTC
TRBV6-2/TRBV6-3,-,few,TRBJ1-5,13,CASARGFNQPQHF,TGTGCCAGCGCGCGCGGGTTCAATCAGCCCCAGCATTTT
TRBV12-3/TRBV12-4,-,few,TRBJ2-5,13,CASSYGLWKTQYF,TGTGCCAGCAGTTACGGTCTTTGGAAGACCCAGTACTTC
TRBV6-5,-,few,TRBJ2-2,12,CASGGNTGELFF,TGTGCCAGTGGGGGGAACACCGGGGAGCTGTTTTTT
TRBV12-3/TRBV12-4,TRBD2,-,TRBJ2-5,17,CASSILTSGGLGETQYF,TGTGCCAGCAGCATTCTGACTAGCGGGGGCCTGGGAGAGACCCAGTACTTC
TRBV7-8,-,few,TRBJ1-5,14,CASSIGGGNQPQHF,TGTGCCAGCAGCATAGGTGGCGGCAATCAGCCCCAGCATTTT
TRBV7-9,-,-,TRBJ2-1,13,CASSRGGFNERFF,TGTGCCAGCAGCCGGGGAGGTTTTAATGAGCGGTTCTTC
TRBV20-1,-,few,TRBJ1-1,10,CSATNTEAFF,TGCAGTGCGACAAACACTGAAGCTTTCTTT
TRBV4-1,-,few,TRBJ1-5,17,CASSQVWQRNSNQPQHF,TGCGCCAGCAGCCAAGTTTGGCAGAGGAATAGCAATCAGCCCCAGCATTTT